Presented here are 21 T cell receptor beta chains from one specimen sequenced in a study of identical twins. A single record per CDR3 protein comes from TCRdb applying MiXCR to the 5' RACE reads. The repertoire has fewer than 900,000 distinct CDR3 sequences, approximately 22% of them found once; the top ten carry around 4.4%. Separately, the same data were catalogued under a study of T cells expressing NK-cell markers.

Material for sequencing was PBMCs. The receptors shown here come from a woman in her late teens or twenties in good health.

This clonotype has more than one count but fewer than ten. V gene TRBV10-3 combines with J gene TRBJ2-3; D gene unclear. The CDR3 contains 13 residues. Trimming took 2 bases from V and 3 from J, leaving 6 bases between them. Germline V gene data show CDR1 as ENHRY and CDR2 as SYGVKD. CDR3 in DNA: TGTGCCATCAGTGAGACCCCGACAGATACGCAGTATTTT. Amino acids: CAISETPTDTQYF.

The chain carries TRBV10-2 and TRBJ2-7, with TRBD1 matching over 8 bases. CDR1 is WSHSY and CDR2 is SAAADI in the germline V gene. J was trimmed by 3 bases and V by 7 bases; bases with no gene match: 5. The CDR3 totals 13 residues. The DNA of the CDR3 is TGCGCCAGCACATGGGACAGGTACTACGAGCAGTACTTC. Residues: CASTWDRYYEQYF.

This clonotype was observed a few times. This rearrangement joins TRBV5-1 to TRBJ2-5; 7 bases line up with TRBD1. CDR3 size: 15 residues. V lost 4 bases to trimming and J lost 4 bases; unmatched junction nucleotides: 10. CDR1 SGHRS and CDR2 YFSETQ come from the germline V gene. The CDR3 DNA reads as TGCGCCAGCAGCGCCGGACAGGCCTTTAGAGAGACCCAGTACTTC. Its protein product is CASSAGQAFRETQYF.

The V call is TRBV30, the J call TRBJ2-7; 11 bases map to TRBD2. This CDR3 region has 14 residues. Germline CDR1 reads GTSNPN; CDR2 reads SVGIG (reference sequence). Losses at the gene ends were 0 bases for V and 4 bases for J; bases not matched to a gene: 2. The CDR3 region has the DNA TGTGCCTGGAGTGTGGGACTAGCGGAATACGAGCAGTACTTC. Protein product: CAWSVGLAEYEQYF.

J is TRBJ2-7 and V is TRBV3-1, with D perhaps TRBD2 (6 bases). The CDR3 consists of 15 residues. Trimming removed 0 bases at V and 3 bases at J, with 12 bases between. In germline, CDR1 is LGHDT, CDR2 YNNKEL (reference sequence). The CDR3 loop is CASSQDWTGDYEQYF. In DNA form, the CDR3 reads TGTGCCAGCAGCCAAGATTGGACGGGGGACTACGAGCAGTACTTC.

The rearrangement joins TRBV7-2 to TRBJ2-1, with D perhaps matching TRBD2 (5 bases). The CDR3 covers 14 residues. The V end lost 2 bases, the J end lost 8 bases, and 13 bases lay between the germline ends. Germline V lookup: CDR1 SGHTA, CDR2 FQGNSA. CDR3 in amino acids: CASSLSRTHYEQFF. DNA for the CDR3: TGTGCCAGCAGCTTATCGAGGACTCACTATGAGCAGTTCTTC.

The chain recombines TRBV6-1 with TRBJ2-3; D might be TRBD2 (6 bases). V was clipped by 5 bases and J by 6 bases, with 18 bases between them. This CDR3 has 15 residues. The germline V gene encodes CDR1 MNHNS and CDR2 SASEGT. CDR3 sequence reads: CASSTGTPGRDTQYF. As DNA, the CDR3 is TGTGCCAGCAGTACCGGGACTCCGGGGAGGGATACGCAGTATTTT.

This clonotype came up many times. This chain joins TRBV12-3 or TRBV12-4 and TRBJ1-3; no clear D. The V end was cut by 6 bases, the J end by 2 bases, with 11 bases between. The CDR3 runs to 14 residues. CDR3 residues: CASSPPGAGNTIYF. Here the CDR3 DNA reads TGTGCCAGCAGCCCCCCCGGGGCTGGAAACACCATATATTTT.

The chain carries TRBV2 and TRBJ2-1; no clear D. Looked up from germline, CDR1 is SNHLY and CDR2 is FYNNEI. The CDR3 is 11 amino acids. Between the trimmed V and J ends, which lost 6 bases and 8 bases, there was a span of 8 bases. This CDR3 is CASRARHEQFF. As DNA, the CDR3 is TGTGCCAGCAGGGCTAGGCATGAGCAGTTCTTC.

This chain links TRBV12-3 or TRBV12-4 with TRBJ2-2, with D possibly called TRBD1 or TRBD2 (5 bases each). Trimming took 3 bases from V and 4 from J, leaving 18 bases between them. The CDR3 runs 17 residues. The DNA for the CDR3 is TGTGCCAGCAGTTTGCCCCACCTTTCGGGGCCCACCGGGGAGCTGTTTTTT. Translation gives CASSLPHLSGPTGELFF.

V is TRBV25-1 and J is TRBJ2-5; no firm D call. Trimming removed 2 bases at V and 7 bases at J, with 11 bases between. Germline loops: CDR1 MGHDK, CDR2 SYGVNS. The CDR3 spans 13 residues. CDR3 in amino acids: CASSEPGFGTQYF. The CDR3 nucleotides read TGTGCCAGCAGTGAACCCGGGTTTGGGACCCAGTACTTC. The full variable domain, its missing parts supplied by reference TRBV25-1 and TRBJ2-5, is EADIYQTPRYLVIGTGKKITLECSQTMGHDKMYWYQQDPGMELHLIHYSYGVNSTEKGDLSSESTVSRIRTEHFPLTLESARPSHTSQYLCASSEPGFGTQYFGPGTRLLVL.

This clonotype was seen a handful of times. This chain joins TRBV6-5 and TRBJ2-2; the match to TRBD2 covers 7 bases. The ends lost 3 bases at V and 0 bases at J; junction bases unmatched: 4. This CDR3 spans 16 amino acids. In germline, CDR1 is MNHEY, CDR2 SVGAGI. CDR3 amino acids: CASSYGRVPNTGELFF. The CDR3 DNA is TGTGCCAGCAGTTATGGGAGGGTCCCGAACACCGGGGAGCTGTTTTTT.

The sample holds a few counts of this clonotype. The chain uses TRBV9 and TRBJ2-2, with D tentatively TRBD2 (5 bases). Deletions cut 4 bases from V and 2 bases from J, with 15 bases between. This CDR3 contains 16 residues. The germline CDR1 and CDR2 sequences are SGDLS and YYNGEE. The CDR3 nucleotides read TGTGCCAGCAGCCCCCGGACTCAATTAAACACCGGGGAGCTGTTTTTT. Translated: CASSPRTQLNTGELFF.

V usage is TRBV29-1 and J usage is TRBJ2-2; possible D gene TRBD1, 5 bases. The CDR3 is made up of 13 amino acids. In germline, CDR1 is SQVTM, CDR2 ANQGSEA. Trimming removed 1 base from V and 4 bases from J, with 7 bases in between. The CDR3 DNA is TGCAGCGTTGAAGGGGGCGGCACCGGGGAGCTGTTTTTT. This codes for CSVEGGGTGELFF.

This clonotype has just a few counts. The chain joins TRBV6-1 to TRBJ2-7; 8 bases line up with TRBD1. The CDR3 is 14 residues long. Trimming cost V 6 bases and J 2 bases; bases outside gene matches: 6. Looked up from germline, CDR1 is MNHNS and CDR2 is SASEGT. The CDR3: CASRGTGRTYEQYF. As DNA, the CDR3 is TGTGCCAGCAGGGGGACAGGTCGGACCTACGAGCAGTACTTC.

This clonotype occurred many times. The rearrangement uses TRBV20-1 and TRBJ2-1; 11 bases align to TRBD1. The CDR3 is 15 residues long. Germline trimming cut 4 bases from V and 7 bases from J; bases unmatched to any gene: 9. The germline V gene encodes CDR1 DFQATT and CDR2 SNEGSKA (reference sequence). The CDR3 region has the DNA TGCAGTGCTAAACTAATAGGGACAGGGGGGAATGAGCAGTTCTTC. Translated, it gives CSAKLIGTGGNEQFF.

The chain uses TRBV20-1 and TRBJ1-1; no reliable D call. Trimming took 6 bases from V and 0 from J, leaving 11 bases between them. In germline, CDR1 is DFQATT, CDR2 SNEGSKA (reference sequence). This CDR3 spans 13 amino acids. The CDR3 nucleotides are TGCAGTGCCCAACAAGTTATGAACACTGAAGCTTTCTTT. Translation gives CSAQQVMNTEAFF.

This chain connects TRBV6-5 to TRBJ1-4; the D is unclear. With 2 bases removed from V and 8 bases from J, the gap between germline ends came to 12 bases. This CDR3 spans 14 amino acids. The V gene's germline CDR1 is MNHEY and CDR2 SVGAGI. CDR3 sequence reads: CASSYVEGREKLFF. For the CDR3, the DNA is TGTGCCAGCAGTTACGTGGAGGGCAGGGAAAAACTGTTTTTT.

V is TRBV24-1 and J is TRBJ1-1; D possibly corresponds to TRBD1 (6 bases). The CDR3 covers 16 residues. The germline V gene encodes CDR1 KGHDR and CDR2 SFDVKD. V gave up 5 bases and J gave up 1 base, with 16 bases separating them. Here the CDR3 reads CATSVSRIGGNTEAFF. CDR3 coding DNA: TGTGCCACCAGTGTTTCCCGCATAGGGGGGAACACTGAAGCTTTCTTT.

This clonotype was observed a handful of times. This chain links TRBV6-1 with TRBJ2-3; 9 nucleotides agree with TRBD2. This CDR3 is 13 amino acids long. Germline CDR1 and CDR2: MNHNS and SASEGT. V shed 8 bases, J shed 5 bases, and the junction held 5 bases outside the gene matches. Here the CDR3 DNA reads TGTGCCAGCGGCGGGAGGGCGGGAGATACGCAGTATTTT. Translated, it gives CASGGRAGDTQYF.

This clonotype was observed a handful of times. The V call is TRBV20-1, the J call TRBJ1-5; D is possibly TRBD1 (6 bases). Trimming took 3 bases from V and 2 from J, leaving 11 bases between them. Germline assignment: CDR1 DFQATT and CDR2 SNEGSKA (reference sequence). The CDR3 is 14 residues long. In nucleotides, the CDR3 is TGCAGTGCTAGGAGGGGGTCTGGCAATCAGCCCCAGCATTTT. This translates into CSARRGSGNQPQHF.